The sample holds a few counts of the clone carrying this TCR beta chain. This record comes from a study of blood T cell repertoires in COVID-19. Turning to the study itself: Collection of acute and convalescent COVID-19 samples took place in the United States, Italy and Spain. From T cells, B-cell-depleted T cells, or PBMCs came the material, which was cDNA or gDNA.

Germline values: CDR1 MNHEY, CDR2 SMNVEV (reference sequence). The V gene end was trimmed by 3 bases and the J gene end by 7 bases; junction bases not matched to a gene: 4. The CDR3 loop spans 13 amino acids. Per the original methods: Reference gene primer amplification gave estimated nucleated cell counts. Assay: immunoSEQ multiplex PCR; the TCRdb copy retains only in-frame clones and omits some. The V and J calls and clone size were taken over from that table, and D and trimming were inferred from the DNA. The sample carries 84,000 or so clones, about 80% recorded once. Sequenced material: peripheral blood. The chain recombines TRBV27 with TRBJ1-2; 8 bases are a match to TRBD1. The sequence derives from a woman aged 40 to 50 with active or convalescent COVID-19. The CDR3 sequence: CASSFAGGLGYTF. CDR3 DNA sequence: TGTGCCAGCAGTTTTGCAGGGGGCCTTGGCTACACCTTC.